This entry features one T cell receptor beta chain sequence. The antigen remains unidentified. The V and J ends lost 2 bases and 7 bases, in that order; junction bases with no gene match: 3. Germline CDR1 SGHTA, CDR2 FQGTGA. CDR3 length equals 13 residues. This record belongs to a study of cytomegalovirus exposure and HLA in healthy donors. Study summary: From HLA-typed donors, an early data release held some 91 million unique TCRs.

PCR employed 60 Vbeta and 13 Jbeta primers. Libraries were prepared by immunoSEQ multiplex PCR; TCRdb keeps only in-frame clonotypes and omits some of them. The table lists approximately 110,000 clones. Study-level points and caveats: On later analysis, the bulk of CMV-associated TCR beta chains appeared to be HLA-restricted. In a later analysis, TCR association rates varied by HLA locus: DRB1 most, HLA-C fewest.

The TCR originated in a young man in good health and CMV-seronegative. Material: PBMCs. This chain connects TRBV7-3 to TRBJ1-2; 8 bases line up with TRBD1. The CDR3 here is CASSLRQGAGYTF. Written as DNA, the CDR3 is TGTGCCAGCAGCTTACGTCAGGGGGCTGGCTACACCTTC.